Detailed here is one T cell receptor beta chain. The antigen remains unidentified. This sample was taken from a study of a mutant IDH1 vaccine in newly diagnosed glioma. Turning to the study itself: The start of vaccination came 4-6 weeks after radiotherapy alone, or with temozolomide cycles. It was radiotherapy, temozolomide, or both that patients received previously, with most receiving both. The V12 visit happened in week 35, and the V13 visit happened in week 47. Findings and limits, study-wide: Overall, just under 95% of patients had vaccine-induced immune responses.

Time point indicated: week 35, safety follow-up. A 20-mer mutant IDH1 peptide at 300 ug was injected subcutaneously with topical imiquimod. CDR1 and CDR2 (germline): LGHNA, YSLEER. With V trimmed by 0 bases and J by 11 bases, 12 bases remained unmatched. The CDR3 covers 16 residues. The assay was immunoSEQ multiplex PCR, and TCRdb's table has in-frame clones only and misses some. The data hold tens of thousands of clones, with approximately 80% observed a single time. The source material was PBMCs, sampled from a glioma patient whose treatment included an IDH1 peptide vaccine. The TCR originated in a woman aged 45-65 years with glioma. The chain couples TRBV4-3 to TRBJ1-4, with 7 bases identical to TRBD1. DNA of the CDR3: TGCGCCAGCAGCCAAGATCGGAGCAGGGGGTTAGTCAAACTGTTTTTT. This encodes CASSQDRSRGLVKLFF.